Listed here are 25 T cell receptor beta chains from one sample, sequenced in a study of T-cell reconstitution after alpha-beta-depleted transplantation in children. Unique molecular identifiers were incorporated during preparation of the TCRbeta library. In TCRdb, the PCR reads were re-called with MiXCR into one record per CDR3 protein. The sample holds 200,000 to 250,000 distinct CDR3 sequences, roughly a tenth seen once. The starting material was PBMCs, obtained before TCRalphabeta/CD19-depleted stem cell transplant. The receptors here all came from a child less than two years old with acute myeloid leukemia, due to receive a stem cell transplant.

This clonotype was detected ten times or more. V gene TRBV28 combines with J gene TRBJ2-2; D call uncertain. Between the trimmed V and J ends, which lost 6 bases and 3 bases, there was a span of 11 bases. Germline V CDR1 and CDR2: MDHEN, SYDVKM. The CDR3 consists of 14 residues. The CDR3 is CASSPPRYTGELFF. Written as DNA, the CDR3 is TGTGCCAGCAGCCCGCCCAGATACACCGGGGAGCTGTTTTTT.

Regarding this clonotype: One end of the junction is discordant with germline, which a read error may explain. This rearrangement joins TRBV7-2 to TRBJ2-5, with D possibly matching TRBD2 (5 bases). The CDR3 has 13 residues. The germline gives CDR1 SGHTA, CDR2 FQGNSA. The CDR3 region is CASSTYSEETQHF. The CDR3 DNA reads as TGTGCCAGCAGCACCTACTCGGAGGAGACCCAGCACTTC. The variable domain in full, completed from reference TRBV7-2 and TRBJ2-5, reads GAGVSQSPSNKVTEKGKDVELRCDPISGHTALYWYRQSLGQGLEFLIYFQGNSAPDKSGLPSDRFSAERTGGSVSTLTIQRTQQEDSAVYLCASSTYSEETQHFGPGTRLLVL.

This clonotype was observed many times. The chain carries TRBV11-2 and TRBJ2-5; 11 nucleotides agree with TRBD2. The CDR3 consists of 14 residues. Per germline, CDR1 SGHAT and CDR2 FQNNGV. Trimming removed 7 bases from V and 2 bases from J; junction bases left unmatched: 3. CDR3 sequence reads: CASKGTSGQETQYF. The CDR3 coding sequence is TGTGCCAGCAAGGGGACTAGCGGACAAGAGACCCAGTACTTC.

CDR3 in DNA: TGTGCCAGCAGTTATACCGGGACAGGGAGGTTCAATGAGCAGTTCTTC. Its protein product is CASSYTGTGRFNEQFF. The chain employs TRBV5-4 and TRBJ2-1; the match to TRBD1 covers 9 bases. The CDR3 loop spans 16 amino acids. Germline V lookup: CDR1 SGHNT, CDR2 YYREEE (reference sequence). V dropped 5 bases and J dropped 6; count of bases not matched to a gene: 12.

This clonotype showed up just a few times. The CDR3: CASSLGRDPEAFF. DNA of the CDR3: TGTGCCAGCAGCTTAGGTAGGGACCCTGAAGCTTTCTTT. This rearrangement joins TRBV7-2 to TRBJ1-1; weak D call: TRBD1 (5 bases). The germline CDR1 and CDR2 sequences are SGHTA and FQGNSA. This CDR3 has 13 residues. Trimming shortened V by 1 base and J by 6 bases, and 9 bases separated the two germline ends. Complete variable domain (other parts from reference TRBV7-2 and TRBJ1-1): GAGVSQSPSNKVTEKGKDVELRCDPISGHTALYWYRQSLGQGLEFLIYFQGNSAPDKSGLPSDRFSAERTGGSVSTLTIQRTQQEDSAVYLCASSLGRDPEAFFGQGTRLTVV.

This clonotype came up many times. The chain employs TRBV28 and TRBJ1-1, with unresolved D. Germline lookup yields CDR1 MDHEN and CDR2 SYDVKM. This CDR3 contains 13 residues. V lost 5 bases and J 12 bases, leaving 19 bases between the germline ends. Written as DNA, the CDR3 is TGTGCCAGCAGTAAAACCGGACTAACGTGGTCTTTCTTT. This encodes CASSKTGLTWSFF. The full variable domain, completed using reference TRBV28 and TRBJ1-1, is DVKVTQSSRYLVKRTGEKVFLECVQDMDHENMFWYRQDPGLGLRLIYFSYDVKMKEKGDIPEGYSVSREKKERFSLILESASTNQTSMYLCASSKTGLTWSFFGQGTRLTVV.

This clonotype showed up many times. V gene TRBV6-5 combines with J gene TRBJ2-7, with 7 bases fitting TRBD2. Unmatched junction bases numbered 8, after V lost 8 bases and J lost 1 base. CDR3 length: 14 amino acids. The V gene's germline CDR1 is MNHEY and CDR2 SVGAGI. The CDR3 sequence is CASGGARESYEQYF. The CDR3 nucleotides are TGTGCCAGCGGGGGTGCGCGGGAGTCCTACGAGCAGTACTTC.

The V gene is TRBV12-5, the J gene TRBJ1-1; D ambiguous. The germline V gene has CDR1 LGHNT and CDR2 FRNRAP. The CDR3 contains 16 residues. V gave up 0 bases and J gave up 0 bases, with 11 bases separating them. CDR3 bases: TGTGCTAGTGGTTTGGTACGGGTCTCGATGAACACTGAAGCTTTCTTT. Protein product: CASGLVRVSMNTEAFF.

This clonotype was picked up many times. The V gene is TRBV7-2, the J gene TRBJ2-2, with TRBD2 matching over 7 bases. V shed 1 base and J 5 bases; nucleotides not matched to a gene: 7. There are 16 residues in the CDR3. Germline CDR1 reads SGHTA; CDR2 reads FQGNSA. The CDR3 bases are TGTGCCAGCAGCTTAGGACGCGGGAGAGGGACCGGGGAGCTGTTTTTT. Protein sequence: CASSLGRGRGTGELFF.

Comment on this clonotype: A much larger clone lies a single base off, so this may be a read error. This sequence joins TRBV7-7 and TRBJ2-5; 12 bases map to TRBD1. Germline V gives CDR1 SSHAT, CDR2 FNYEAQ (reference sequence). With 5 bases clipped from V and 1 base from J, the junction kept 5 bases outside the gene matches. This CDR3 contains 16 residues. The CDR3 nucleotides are TGTGCCAGCAGCATAGGGACAGGGGGCCTCCAAGAGACCCAGTACTTC. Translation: CASSIGTGGLQETQYF.

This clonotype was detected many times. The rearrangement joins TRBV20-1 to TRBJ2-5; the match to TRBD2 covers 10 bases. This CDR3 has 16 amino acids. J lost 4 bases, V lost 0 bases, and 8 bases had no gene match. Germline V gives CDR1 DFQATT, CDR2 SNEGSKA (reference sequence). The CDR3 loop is CSARDLDLAGVETQYF. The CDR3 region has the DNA TGCAGTGCTAGAGATCTCGATCTAGCGGGAGTAGAGACCCAGTACTTC.

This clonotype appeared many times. CDR3 bases: TGCAGTGCTAGACAGGTCCCTTACGAGCAGTACTTC. Translation gives CSARQVPYEQYF. The genes are TRBV20-1 and TRBJ2-7; D remains ambiguous. This CDR3 spans 12 amino acids. Trimming pared 2 bases from V and 4 bases from J, leaving 9 bases between. CDR1 DFQATT and CDR2 SNEGSKA come from the germline V gene (reference sequence).

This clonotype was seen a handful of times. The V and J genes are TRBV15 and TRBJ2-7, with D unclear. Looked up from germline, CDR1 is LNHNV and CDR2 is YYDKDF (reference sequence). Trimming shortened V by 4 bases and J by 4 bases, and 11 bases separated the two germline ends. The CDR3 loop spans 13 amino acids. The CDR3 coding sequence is TGTGCCACCAGCAACCGTATTGAGTACGAGCAGTACTTC. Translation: CATSNRIEYEQYF. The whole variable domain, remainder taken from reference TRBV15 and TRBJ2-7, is DAMVIQNPRYQVTQFGKPVTLSCSQTLNHNVMYWYQQKSSQAPKLLFHYYDKDFNNEADTPDNFQSRRPNTSFCFLDIRSPGLGDTAMYLCATSNRIEYEQYFGPGTRLTVT.

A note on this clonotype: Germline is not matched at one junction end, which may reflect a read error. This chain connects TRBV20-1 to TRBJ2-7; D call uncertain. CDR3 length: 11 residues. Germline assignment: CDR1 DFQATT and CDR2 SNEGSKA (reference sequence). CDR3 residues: CSVRPLEKQYF. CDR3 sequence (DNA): TGCAGTGTTAGACCTCTAGAGAAGCAGTACTTC.

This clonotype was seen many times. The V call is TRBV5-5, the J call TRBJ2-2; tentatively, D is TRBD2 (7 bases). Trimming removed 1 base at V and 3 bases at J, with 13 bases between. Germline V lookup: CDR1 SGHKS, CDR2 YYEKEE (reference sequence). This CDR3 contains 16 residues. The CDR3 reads CASSLWGGRDTGELFF. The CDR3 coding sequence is TGTGCCAGCAGCTTGTGGGGGGGCAGGGACACCGGGGAGCTGTTTTTT.

This chain's CDR3 is CASSVFSSGSNTGELFF. The CDR3 DNA reads TGTGCCAGCAGCGTCTTCTCTAGCGGGTCGAACACCGGGGAGCTGTTTTTT. The gene calls are TRBV9 and TRBJ2-2, with 8 bases lining up with TRBD2. CDR1 and CDR2 (germline): SGDLS, YYNGEE. The V and J ends lost 2 bases and 0 bases, in that order; junction bases with no gene match: 6. The CDR3 runs to 17 residues.

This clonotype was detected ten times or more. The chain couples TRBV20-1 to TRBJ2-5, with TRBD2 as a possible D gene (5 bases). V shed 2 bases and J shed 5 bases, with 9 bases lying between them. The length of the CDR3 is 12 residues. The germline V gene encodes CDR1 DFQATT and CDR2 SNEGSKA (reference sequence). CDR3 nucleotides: TGCAGTGCTAGATATGAGCGGGAGACCCAGTACTTC. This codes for CSARYERETQYF.

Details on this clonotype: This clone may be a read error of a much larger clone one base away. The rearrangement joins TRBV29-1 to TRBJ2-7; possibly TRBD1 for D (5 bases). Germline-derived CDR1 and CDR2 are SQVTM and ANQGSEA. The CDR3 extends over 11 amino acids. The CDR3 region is CPGQGVHEQYF. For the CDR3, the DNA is TGCCCCGGGCAGGGTGTCCACGAGCAGTACTTC.

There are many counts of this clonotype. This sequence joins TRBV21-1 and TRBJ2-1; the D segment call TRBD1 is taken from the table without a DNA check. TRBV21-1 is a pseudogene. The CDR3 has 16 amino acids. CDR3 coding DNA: TGTGCCAGCAGCAAAGCTCCGGGAGTTCAGAACAATGAGCAGTTCTTC. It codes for CASSKAPGVQNNEQFF.

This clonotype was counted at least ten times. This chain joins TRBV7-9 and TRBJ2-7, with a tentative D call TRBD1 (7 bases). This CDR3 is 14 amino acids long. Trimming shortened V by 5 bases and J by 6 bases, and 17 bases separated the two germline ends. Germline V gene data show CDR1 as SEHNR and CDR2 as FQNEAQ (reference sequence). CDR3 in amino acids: CASSLLRQGGEQYF. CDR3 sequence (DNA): TGTGCCAGCAGCCTTCTGAGACAGGGAGGCGAGCAGTACTTC. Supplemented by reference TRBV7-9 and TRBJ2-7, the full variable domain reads DTGVSQNPRHKITKRGQNVTFRCDPISEHNRLYWYRQTLGQGPEFLTYFQNEAQLEKSRLLSDRFSAERPKGSFSTLEIQRTEQGDSAMYLCASSLLRQGGEQYFGPGTRLTVT.

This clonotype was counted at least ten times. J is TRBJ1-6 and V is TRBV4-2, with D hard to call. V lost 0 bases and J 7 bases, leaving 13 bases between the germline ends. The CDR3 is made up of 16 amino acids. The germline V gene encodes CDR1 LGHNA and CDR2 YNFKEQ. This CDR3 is CASSQDGSAGNSPLHF. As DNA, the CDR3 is TGTGCCAGCAGCCAAGATGGTTCGGCGGGCAATTCACCCCTCCACTTT.

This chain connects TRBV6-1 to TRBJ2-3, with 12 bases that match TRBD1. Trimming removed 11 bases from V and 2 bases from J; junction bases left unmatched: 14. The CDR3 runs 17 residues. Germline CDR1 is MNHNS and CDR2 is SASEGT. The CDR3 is CAAGTGGTSGDTDTQYF. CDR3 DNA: TGTGCCGCAGGGACAGGGGGCACCAGCGGCGACACAGATACGCAGTATTTT.

The CDR3 nucleotides are TGTGCCAGTAGTGCCCCTGAGGGGGCATCGCAGTTCTTC. It translates to CASSAPEGASQFF. The chain is built from TRBV19 and TRBJ2-1; 7 bases fit TRBD1. Germline loops: CDR1 LNHDA, CDR2 SQIVND (reference sequence). This CDR3 has 13 amino acids. V trimming: 5 bases; J trimming: 12 bases; junction bases outside the gene matches: 10.

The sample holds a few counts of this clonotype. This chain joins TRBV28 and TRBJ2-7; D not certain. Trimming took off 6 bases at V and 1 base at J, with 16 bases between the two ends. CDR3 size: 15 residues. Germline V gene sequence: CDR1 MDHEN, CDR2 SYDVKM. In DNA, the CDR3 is TGTGCCAGCAGCCCCCCGGCGGCCCTTTCCTACGAGCAGTACTTC. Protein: CASSPPAALSYEQYF.

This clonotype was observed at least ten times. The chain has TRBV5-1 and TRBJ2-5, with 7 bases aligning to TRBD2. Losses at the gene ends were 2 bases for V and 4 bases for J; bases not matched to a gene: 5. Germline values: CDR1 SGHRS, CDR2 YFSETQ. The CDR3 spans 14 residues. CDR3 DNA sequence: TGCGCCAGCAGCTTTTCATTAGCGGGAGAGACCCAGTACTTC. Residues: CASSFSLAGETQYF. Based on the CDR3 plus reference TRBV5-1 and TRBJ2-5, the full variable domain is KAGVTQTPRYLIKTRGQQVTLSCSPISGHRSVSWYQQTPGQGLQFLFEYFSETQRNKGNFPGRFSGRQFSNSRSEMNVSTLELGDSALYLCASSFSLAGETQYFGPGTRLLVL.